This is a list of T cell receptor beta chains from one sample in a study of T cell responses to AZD1222 COVID-19 vaccine. Profiling relied on immunoSEQ multiplex PCR, and the TCRdb table lists in-frame clones only, not all of them. The profile covers about 190,000 clones, with under 95% appearing a single time and over 0.85% taken by the ten largest. This material consisted of peripheral blood, taken on day 0 of AZD1222 vaccination. The receptors originated from an adult in good health. The CDR3 runs from the conserved cysteine through the conserved F or W. Fields, in order: V gene, clone size, D gene, J gene, CDR3 protein, CDR3 DNA. A D gene is named only where the DNA matches it firmly. Some rows have no size entry. The others give once, few or many, or a class for an expanded clone.

TRBV11-3	.	TRBD1	TRBJ2-7	CASSCFADRDRGYEQYF	TGTGCCAGCAGCTGCTTTGCGGACCGGGACAGGGGTTACGAGCAGTACTTC
TRBV2	.	TRBD1	TRBJ1-5	CASRDQQGARSQPQHF	TGTGCCAGCAGAGACCAACAGGGGGCTAGGAGTCAGCCCCAGCATTTT
TRBV14	.	.	TRBJ2-5	CASSQGPKETQYF	TGTGCCAGCAGCCAAGGTCCTAAAGAGACCCAGTACTTC
TRBV7-6	.	.	TRBJ2-7	CASSFSLDNYEQYF	TGTGCCAGCAGCTTCAGTCTAGATAACTACGAGCAGTACTTC
TRBV7-2	.	.	TRBJ1-1	CASSLTYGARTEAFF	TGTGCCAGCAGCCTGACTTATGGGGCTAGGACTGAAGCTTTCTTT
TRBV6-5	.	.	TRBJ1-1	CASRQGLNTEAFF	TGTGCCAGCAGACAGGGACTGAACACTGAAGCTTTCTTT
TRBV3-1/TRBV3-2	.	TRBD2	TRBJ2-7	CASSQEPLAGGQYF	TGTGCCAGCAGCCAGGAACCACTAGCGGGAGGACAGTACTTC
TRBV7-3	.	TRBD2	TRBJ2-5	CASSLIPGTSGHLPNQETQYF	TGTGCCAGCAGCTTAATCCCCGGGACTAGCGGGCACCTACCAAATCAAGAGACCCAGTACTTC
TRBV4-1	.	.	TRBJ2-2	CASSLTENTGELFF	TGCGCCAGCAGCCTCACCGAGAACACCGGGGAGCTGTTTTTT
TRBV28	.	.	TRBJ1-1	CATLMNTEAFF	TGTGCCACCTTAATGAACACTGAAGCTTTCTTT
TRBV7-2	.	.	TRBJ1-2	CASSSTVNYGYTF	TGTGCCAGCAGCTCCACCGTTAACTATGGCTACACCTTC
TRBV12-5	.	.	TRBJ2-7	CASGPWGAYEQYF	TGTGCTAGTGGACCCTGGGGGGCCTACGAGCAGTACTTC
TRBV9	.	TRBD1	TRBJ1-2	CASSAQGALLGYTF	TGTGCCAGCAGCGCACAGGGGGCCCTCCTCGGCTACACCTTC
TRBV27	.	TRBD2	TRBJ2-1	CASSLVGGPQNEQFF	TGTGCCAGCAGTTTGGTGGGAGGGCCGCAGAATGAGCAGTTCTTC
TRBV5-4	.	TRBD2	TRBJ2-7	CASSLVETSGSYEQYF	TGTGCCAGCAGCTTGGTGGAGACTAGCGGATCCTACGAGCAGTACTTC
TRBV2	.	TRBD1	TRBJ2-3	CASSAGGRSTQYF	TGTGCCAGCAGCGCAGGGGGTAGGAGTACGCAGTATTTT
TRBV18	.	.	TRBJ2-5	CASSLNSGGAETQYF	TGTGCCAGCTCGCTCAATAGCGGAGGGGCGGAGACCCAGTACTTC
TRBV27	.	.	TRBJ1-1	CASSRDSNTEAFF	TGTGCCAGCAGTCGCGATTCGAACACTGAAGCTTTCTTT
TRBV29-1	.	.	TRBJ2-7	CSVERGPNEQYF	TGCAGCGTTGAACGAGGGCCCAACGAGCAGTACTTC
TRBV7-9	.	.	TRBJ1-2	CASSLGPGTYGYTF	TGTGCCAGCAGCTTAGGGCCCGGGACGTATGGCTACACCTTC
TRBV5-4	.	TRBD1	TRBJ1-5	CASSAGTGNQPQHF	TGTGCCAGCAGCGCAGGGACAGGCAATCAGCCCCAGCATTTT
TRBV2	.	.	TRBJ1-6	CASIGRGSYNSPLHF	TGTGCCAGCATAGGACGAGGCTCCTATAATTCACCCCTCCACTTT
TRBV5-6	.	.	TRBJ1-1	CASSTNTEAFF	TGTGCCAGCAGTACGAACACTGAAGCTTTCTTT
TRBV6-5	once	TRBD1	TRBJ1-6	CASSDRQGIGSPLHF	TGTGCCAGCTCCGATCGACAGGGTATAGGTTCACCCCTCCACTTT
TRBV10-3	.	TRBD1	TRBJ1-2	CAIAGQGGYGYTF	TGTGCCATCGCGGGACAGGGGGGCTATGGCTACACCTTC
TRBV14	.	.	TRBJ1-1	CASSQDRQGPMNTEAFF	TGTGCCAGCAGCCAAGATCGGCAGGGCCCCATGAACACTGAAGCTTTCTTT
TRBV6-5	.	TRBD1	TRBJ1-6	CASGDRTNSPLHF	TGTGCCAGCGGGGACAGGACTAATTCACCCCTCCACTTT
TRBV24-1	once	TRBD2	TRBJ2-1	CATSERTSGRGWNEQFF	TGTGCCACCAGTGAACGGACTAGCGGGAGGGGTTGGAATGAGCAGTTCTTC
TRBV6-6	.	.	TRBJ2-3	CASSSAGLTQYF	TGTGCCAGCAGTTCGGCGGGCCTTACGCAGTATTTT
TRBV7-9	.	.	TRBJ1-2	CASSLELANYGYTF	TGTGCCAGCAGCTTAGAACTCGCAAACTATGGCTACACCTTC
TRBV5-4	.	TRBD2	TRBJ2-1	CASSFSGRAVNEQFF	TGTGCCAGCAGCTTTAGCGGGAGGGCCGTTAATGAGCAGTTCTTC
TRBV7-2	.	TRBD2	TRBJ2-5	CASKWRGGGETQYF	TGTGCCAGCAAGTGGCGGGGGGGCGGCGAGACCCAGTACTTC
TRBV6-5	.	.	TRBJ2-1	CASSYRPFNEQFF	TGTGCCAGCAGTTACCGGCCATTCAATGAGCAGTTCTTC
TRBV27	.	.	TRBJ2-6	CASSPDLGTGANVLTF	TGTGCCAGCAGCCCCGATTTGGGAACTGGGGCCAACGTCCTGACTTTC
TRBV4-3	.	.	TRBJ2-7	CASSQFRGYEQYF	TGCGCCAGCAGCCAATTCAGGGGATACGAGCAGTACTTC
TRBV5-8	.	TRBD1	TRBJ2-1	CASSLIWGRGKDNEQFF	TGTGCCAGCAGCTTGATCTGGGGCAGGGGGAAGGACAATGAGCAGTTCTTC
TRBV5-6	.	.	TRBJ1-3	CASRTNSGNTIYF	TGTGCCAGCAGGACAAACTCTGGAAACACCATATATTTT
TRBV9	.	.	TRBJ1-1	CASSARLENTEAFF	TGTGCCAGCAGCGCACGCTTGGAGAACACTGAAGCTTTCTTT
TRBV18	once	TRBD1	TRBJ1-1	CASSDRGTEAFF	TGTGCCAGCTCAGACAGGGGAACTGAAGCTTTCTTT
TRBV5-8	.	.	TRBJ1-5	CASGKWGLGQPQHF	TGTGCCAGCGGGAAGTGGGGGTTAGGTCAGCCCCAGCATTTT
TRBV5-1	once	TRBD1	TRBJ2-3	CASRSTGTGGEAQYF	TGCGCCAGCAGATCTACCGGGACAGGGGGCGAAGCGCAGTATTTT
TRBV19	.	TRBD2	TRBJ2-3	CASSIVLAGGRRDTQYF	TGTGCCAGTAGTATAGTATTAGCGGGGGGCCGGAGAGATACGCAGTATTTT
TRBV9	.	TRBD1	TRBJ1-5	CASSTGAGGGQPQHF	TGTGCCAGCAGCACTGGGGCAGGGGGTGGTCAGCCCCAGCATTTT
TRBV11-2	.	TRBD1	TRBJ1-3	CASSVGTGGNTIYF	TGTGCCAGCAGCGTCGGGACAGGGGGAAACACCATATATTTT
TRBV3-1/TRBV3-2	.	.	TRBJ1-1	CASSLEGRNTEAFF	TGTGCCAGCAGCCTGGAGGGACGGAACACTGAAGCTTTCTTT
TRBV27	once	TRBD2	TRBJ2-7	CASSPQLAGPFYEQYF	TGTGCCAGCAGTCCCCAACTAGCGGGCCCCTTCTACGAGCAGTACTTC
TRBV28	.	TRBD2	TRBJ2-7	CASSYPIAGGDEQYF	TGTGCCAGCAGTTACCCGATAGCGGGAGGGGACGAGCAGTACTTC
TRBV7-3	.	.	TRBJ2-1	CASSLGGANNEQFF	TGTGCCAGCAGCTTAGGGGGGGCGAACAATGAGCAGTTCTTC
TRBV15	.	.	TRBJ2-7	CATSRERAGTPTYEQYF	TGTGCCACCAGCAGAGAGAGAGCCGGGACTCCTACCTACGAGCAGTACTTC
TRBV15	.	.	TRBJ2-1	CATSRVRLYEQFF	TGTGCCACCAGCAGAGTCCGGCTTTATGAGCAGTTCTTC
TRBV5-8	once	.	TRBJ1-6	CASNTEWADHNSPLHF	TGTGCCAGCAACACTGAGTGGGCAGACCATAATTCACCCCTCCACTTT
TRBV27	.	.	TRBJ2-1	CASSLSIGDEQFF	TGTGCCAGCAGTTTATCGATTGGCGATGAGCAGTTCTTC
TRBV4-1	.	.	TRBJ1-6	CASSRVGGRDSPLHF	TGCGCCAGCAGCCGAGTTGGGGGAAGGGATTCACCCCTCCACTTT
TRBV7-3	.	TRBD2	TRBJ2-1	CASSLGLVAGAYNEQFF	TGTGCCAGCAGCTTAGGTCTTGTAGCGGGAGCCTACAATGAGCAGTTCTTC
TRBV3-1/TRBV3-2	.	.	TRBJ1-1	CASSQDWKGRAFF	TGTGCCAGCAGCCAAGATTGGAAGGGAAGAGCTTTCTTT
TRBV7-2	once	TRBD2	TRBJ2-7	CASSLSLAGGLSPYEQYF	TGTGCCAGCAGCTTAAGTCTAGCGGGAGGGCTTAGTCCCTACGAGCAGTACTTC
TRBV4-2	.	.	TRBJ2-3	CASSPQGAVASTDTQYF	TGTGCCAGCAGCCCCCAAGGGGCGGTTGCTAGCACAGATACGCAGTATTTT
TRBV5-4	.	TRBD1	TRBJ2-5	CASRAVAGGPETQYF	TGTGCCAGCAGGGCCGTGGCAGGGGGCCCAGAGACCCAGTACTTC